Each of the 24 T cell receptor beta chains below was sequenced from the same sample in a study of T cell responses to AZD1222 COVID-19 vaccine. Using immunoSEQ multiplex PCR, the repertoire was profiled, and TCRdb retains in-frame clones only, with some absent. The sample has over 200,000 clones; about 94% are singletons. This sample comprised peripheral blood, obtained 28 days after the second dose of the MenACWY control vaccine. Every receptor here comes from an adult who received the MenACWY meningococcal vaccine as a control.

The gene calls are TRBV6-5 and TRBJ2-2; D may be TRBD1 or TRBD2 (5 bases each). This CDR3 contains 13 residues. CDR1 MNHEY and CDR2 SVGAGI come from the germline V gene. V shed 8 bases and J shed 5 bases, with 12 bases lying between them. The chain's CDR3 is CASLPRETGELFF. In DNA form, the CDR3 reads TGTGCCAGCCTCCCCAGGGAGACCGGGGAGCTGTTTTTT.

The chain employs TRBV4-2 and TRBJ2-7; 13 nucleotides line up with TRBD2. Per the germline V gene, CDR1 is LGHNA and CDR2 is YNFKEQ. Trimming cost V 3 bases and J 2 bases; bases outside gene matches: 1. The CDR3 has 15 residues. DNA of the CDR3: TGTGCCAGCAGCCAGGGGACTAGCGGGACCTACGAGCAGTACTTC. This codes for CASSQGTSGTYEQYF.

This chain uses TRBV15 with TRBJ1-1, with a possible D match to TRBD1 (5 bases). Germline CDR1 LNHNV, CDR2 YYDKDF (reference sequence). The germline V and J ends were trimmed by 0 bases and 6 bases, with 14 bases remaining between them. This CDR3 is 15 amino acids long. The CDR3 coding sequence is TGTGCCACCAGCAGAGATAACAGGATGGGACCTGAAGCTTTCTTT. Translating it yields CATSRDNRMGPEAFF. The full variable domain, completed using reference TRBV15 and TRBJ1-1, is DAMVIQNPRYQVTQFGKPVTLSCSQTLNHNVMYWYQQKSSQAPKLLFHYYDKDFNNEADTPDNFQSRRPNTSFCFLDIRSPGLGDTAMYLCATSRDNRMGPEAFFGQGTRLTVV.

This clone came up once. The V gene is TRBV9, the J gene TRBJ2-2; tentative D call: TRBD2 (6 bases). Trimming shortened V by 3 bases and J by 4 bases, and 13 bases separated the two germline ends. This CDR3 contains 15 residues. CDR1 and CDR2 from the germline V gene are SGDLS and YYNGEE. The CDR3 nucleotides read TGTGCCAGCAGCGGCGCGGGAAGAGGCACCGGGGAGCTGTTTTTT. Protein product: CASSGAGRGTGELFF.

The rearrangement joins TRBV28 to TRBJ1-5; no reliable D call. The germline V gene has CDR1 MDHEN and CDR2 SYDVKM. The CDR3 is made up of 14 amino acids. Trimming cost V 7 bases and J 6 bases, with 16 bases left between them. In DNA form, the CDR3 reads TGTGCCAGCACCGAGGGCAGAAAGGGTCAGCCCCAGCATTTT. Translating gives CASTEGRKGQPQHF.

The rearrangement joins TRBV6-1 to TRBJ1-5; TRBD1 matches at 9 bases. The ends lost 0 bases at V and 5 bases at J; junction bases unmatched: 5. Per the germline V gene, CDR1 is MNHNS and CDR2 is SASEGT. The CDR3 runs 16 residues. The CDR3: CASSEALGQGYQPQHF. As DNA, the CDR3 is TGTGCCAGCAGTGAAGCGCTCGGACAGGGGTATCAGCCCCAGCATTTT.

About this clone: Other DNA sequences in the sample encode the same CDR3. The chain recombines TRBV19 with TRBJ1-2, with unresolved D. This CDR3 has 13 amino acids. In germline, CDR1 is LNHDA, CDR2 SQIVND (reference sequence). V was pared by 3 bases and J by 2 bases, with 7 bases between. The CDR3 DNA follows: TGTGCCAGTAGTATCCGGGGAAACTATGGCTACACCTTC. It translates to CASSIRGNYGYTF.

V and J are TRBV29-1 and TRBJ1-2; 10 nucleotides line up with TRBD1. The junction had 11 bases not matched to a gene; V was cut back by 6 bases and J by 4 bases. In germline, CDR1 is SQVTM, CDR2 ANQGSEA. The CDR3 has 15 amino acids. The CDR3 bases are TGCAGCGTCCGGACAGGGGGATCAACCCTCTATGGCTACACCTTC. This sequence encodes CSVRTGGSTLYGYTF.

The CDR3 nucleotides are TGCGCCAGCAGCTTTCGGCGGGGCCTTGAGACCCAGTACTTC. Residues: CASSFRRGLETQYF. The J gene is TRBJ2-5, the V gene TRBV5-1, with D perhaps TRBD2 (6 bases). The V end lost 2 bases, the J end lost 5 bases, and 13 bases lay between the germline ends. CDR3 size: 14 residues. Germline CDR1 reads SGHRS; CDR2 reads YFSETQ.

The V call is TRBV28, the J call TRBJ1-4; perhaps TRBD1 as D (5 bases). The CDR3 consists of 15 residues. Germline-derived CDR1 and CDR2 are MDHEN and SYDVKM. V lost 5 bases and J 8 bases, leaving 18 bases between the germline ends. The CDR3 protein is CASSGRGVGFEKLFF. The DNA for the CDR3 is TGTGCCAGCAGTGGAAGAGGGGTAGGGTTCGAAAAACTGTTTTTT.

The CDR3, as DNA: TGTGCCAGCAGCTCTATCCAGGGGATTGGGGGCTACACCTTC. Its translation is CASSSIQGIGGYTF. The rearrangement joins TRBV11-2 to TRBJ1-2; TRBD1 is a possible D gene (6 bases). The CDR3 covers 14 residues. Germline CDR1 and CDR2: SGHAT and FQNNGV. V dropped 4 bases and J dropped 8 bases, with 17 bases sitting between them.

The gene calls are TRBV5-6 and TRBJ2-7, with TRBD1 identical over 7 bases. J lost 4 bases, V lost 1 base, and 5 bases had no gene match. Per the germline V gene, CDR1 is SGHDT and CDR2 is YYEEEE. The CDR3 has 14 amino acids. The CDR3 reads CASSLSPGQYEQYF. In DNA, the CDR3 is TGTGCCAGCAGCTTGAGTCCGGGACAGTACGAGCAGTACTTC.

This clone is a singleton in its sample. This chain joins TRBV29-1 and TRBJ1-1, with D possibly being TRBD1 (6 bases). V dropped 4 bases and J dropped 6 bases, with 12 bases sitting between them. This CDR3 has 12 residues. From germline, CDR1 is SQVTM and CDR2 ANQGSEA. CDR3 protein: CSVVRGLPEAFF. The CDR3 DNA reads TGCAGCGTTGTCAGGGGCCTCCCTGAAGCTTTCTTT. Looking up the rest from reference TRBV29-1 and TRBJ1-1 gives the full variable domain: SAVISQKPSRDICQRGTSLTIQCQVDSQVTMMFWYRQQPGQSLTLIATANQGSEATYESGFVIDKFPISRPNLTFSTLTVSNMSPEDSSIYLCSVVRGLPEAFFGQGTRLTVV.

The CDR3 here is CASGGDRGRLNTEAFF. The DNA for the CDR3 is TGTGCCAGTGGAGGGGACAGGGGCCGTTTGAACACTGAAGCTTTCTTT. The chain has TRBV28 and TRBJ1-1; 10 nucleotides agree with TRBD1. The CDR3 runs to 16 residues. Germline CDR1 reads MDHEN; CDR2 reads SYDVKM. V was clipped by 9 bases and J by 0 bases; unmatched bases: 10.

The chain uses TRBV2 and TRBJ1-2; D is ambiguous. With 4 bases removed from V and 5 bases from J, the gap between germline ends came to 2 bases. The CDR3 extends over 10 amino acids. CDR1 is SNHLY, CDR2 FYNNEI, per germline. As DNA, the CDR3 is TGTGCCAGCAGTGTATATGGCTACACCTTC. Translating it yields CASSVYGYTF.

V is TRBV5-1 and J is TRBJ1-2, with TRBD1 matching over 8 bases. J lost 6 bases, V lost 0 bases, and 4 bases had no gene match. The CDR3 runs 14 residues. Per the germline V gene, CDR1 is SGHRS and CDR2 is YFSETQ. CDR3 sequence: CASSLDPGGDGYTF. Written as DNA, the CDR3 is TGCGCCAGCAGCTTGGATCCAGGGGGCGATGGCTACACCTTC. Using reference TRBV5-1 and TRBJ1-2 for the parts outside the CDR3, the full variable domain is KAGVTQTPRYLIKTRGQQVTLSCSPISGHRSVSWYQQTPGQGLQFLFEYFSETQRNKGNFPGRFSGRQFSNSRSEMNVSTLELGDSALYLCASSLDPGGDGYTFGSGTRLTVV.

This clone was detected only a few times. The gene calls are TRBV6-4 and TRBJ2-3; D not certain. V was clipped by 3 bases and J by 4 bases, with 11 bases between them. The CDR3 contains 14 residues. Germline V gene lookup returns CDR1 MRHNA and CDR2 SNTAGT. CDR3 bases: TGTGCCAGCAGTGAGGCAAGTGGTGCAGATACGCAGTATTTT. Translation: CASSEASGADTQYF.

V gene TRBV10-1 combines with J gene TRBJ2-7; TRBD1 aligns across 9 bases. In germline, CDR1 is WNHNN, CDR2 SYGVQD (reference sequence). CDR3 length equals 10 residues. The CDR3 sequence is CASSDGTGPV. For the CDR3, the DNA is TGCGCCAGCAGTGATGGGACAGGGCCTGTC.

The J gene is TRBJ2-1, the V gene TRBV7-3; possibly TRBD1 or TRBD2 for D (6 bases each). Germline CDR1 is SGHTA and CDR2 is FQGTGA. This CDR3 comprises 15 residues. The V end lost 1 base, the J end lost 8 bases, and 15 bases lay between the germline ends. The CDR3 nucleotides are TGTGCCAGCAGCTTAATGGACGGGGGCCGGGATGAGCAGTTCTTC. Residues: CASSLMDGGRDEQFF.

This clone was recorded once. V gene TRBV30 combines with J gene TRBJ2-7; 7 nucleotides match TRBD1. Germline loops: CDR1 GTSNPN, CDR2 SVGIG (reference sequence). The V and J ends lost 3 bases and 0 bases, in that order; junction bases with no gene match: 2. This CDR3 is built from 13 residues. CDR3 sequence reads: CAWRTGNSYEQYF. Here the CDR3 DNA reads TGTGCCTGGAGGACAGGGAACTCCTACGAGCAGTACTTC.

The chain links TRBV7-2 to TRBJ2-1, with D unresolved. Trimming took 8 bases from V and 0 from J, leaving 11 bases between them. Per the germline V gene, CDR1 is SGHTA and CDR2 is FQGNSA. This CDR3 comprises 14 residues. The CDR3 spells CASRTPLSYNEQFF. CDR3 coding DNA: TGTGCCAGCCGTACCCCACTCTCCTACAATGAGCAGTTCTTC.

The gene calls are TRBV28 and TRBJ1-4; D uncertain. Trimming shortened V by 5 bases and J by 2 bases, and 12 bases separated the two germline ends. The CDR3 consists of 15 residues. Germline CDR1 and CDR2: MDHEN and SYDVKM. The DNA of the CDR3 is TGTGCCAGCAGTCCCAGTATAGGCACTAATGAAAAACTGTTTTTT. It is translated as CASSPSIGTNEKLFF.

The chain carries TRBV18 and TRBJ1-1, with a tentative D call TRBD1 (5 bases). The CDR3 consists of 15 residues. Germline CDR1 reads KGHSH; CDR2 reads LQKENI. The germline V and J ends were trimmed by 3 bases and 0 bases, with 11 bases remaining between them. In DNA, the CDR3 is TGTGCCAGCTCACCCTCGGACACGATGAACACTGAAGCTTTCTTT. Protein product: CASSPSDTMNTEAFF.

This clone occurred once. As DNA, the CDR3 is TGTGCCAGCAGTTCGATTCGCGGACAGTCCTACGAGCAGTACTTC. Translated: CASSSIRGQSYEQYF. The chain uses TRBV28 and TRBJ2-7, with D maybe TRBD1 (6 bases). Trimming left V 4 bases short and J 1 base short, with 14 bases between. The germline V gene has CDR1 MDHEN and CDR2 SYDVKM. This CDR3 has 15 residues.